This entry lists 8 T cell receptor beta chains sequenced from one sample in a study of human T cells and chemical hapten exposure (dated by TCRdb to the early 2020s). The time point label, as the study defines it: patch test 2, 6 weeks after DPC sensitization. The treatment or condition label, read with the paper, signifies: therapeutic diphenylcyclopropenone sensitization with weekly scalp DPC. Library generation was performed with RACE. The instrument given in TCRdb is NextSeq 500. The public reads were reprocessed in TCRdb via fastp at Q25 and MiXCR, keeping in-frame beta chains. Each CDR3 protein appears once, grouped with its most common genes and DNA. Counted in this sample were some 79,000 distinct CDR3 sequences; roughly 10% of them appeared once. In total, the top ten clones hold approximately 4.7% of the sample. The sample was whole blood, taken in connection with sensitization to the hapten diphenylcyclopropenone (DPC). These receptors originate from a woman in her forties or fifties with alopecia areata. Some clones in this sample may be carry-over from other donors' samples.

This chain uses TRBV28 with TRBJ1-2; 7 bases match TRBD1. V trimming: 5 bases; J trimming: 5 bases; junction bases outside the gene matches: 5. Germline V lookup: CDR1 MDHEN, CDR2 SYDVKM. This CDR3 contains 13 residues. Written as DNA, the CDR3 is TGTGCCAGCAGTCCCGGACAGGAGTATGGCTACACCTTC. This encodes CASSPGQEYGYTF.

This chain joins TRBV4-3 and TRBJ2-2; D is unclear. V lost 1 base, J lost 6 bases, and 15 bases lay in between. Germline values: CDR1 LGHNA, CDR2 YSLEER. The CDR3 has 16 amino acids. In DNA, the CDR3 is TGCGCCAGCAGCCAAGGAGGCAGGCATGTGGCCGGGGAGCTGTTTTTT. Residues: CASSQGGRHVAGELFF.

The chain couples TRBV28 to TRBJ1-6; no reliable D call. V was pared by 9 bases and J by 3 bases, with 6 bases between. The CDR3 is made up of 12 amino acids. Germline assignment: CDR1 MDHEN and CDR2 SYDVKM. The CDR3 is CASKNYNSPLHF. CDR3 nucleotides: TGTGCCAGTAAGAACTATAATTCACCCCTCCACTTT. Supplemented by reference TRBV28 and TRBJ1-6, the full variable domain reads DVKVTQSSRYLVKRTGEKVFLECVQDMDHENMFWYRQDPGLGLRLIYFSYDVKMKEKGDIPEGYSVSREKKERFSLILESASTNQTSMYLCASKNYNSPLHFGNGTRLTVT.

This clonotype was found a few times. V usage is TRBV9 and J usage is TRBJ1-3; D possibly corresponds to TRBD1 (5 bases). Germline V lookup: CDR1 SGDLS, CDR2 YYNGEE. V was shortened by 0 bases and J by 14 bases, with 12 bases between the two germline ends. This CDR3 comprises 12 residues. The CDR3 DNA follows: TGTGCCAGCAGCGTAGTGATGGGGGGATTATATTTT. Encoded protein: CASSVVMGGLYF.

This clonotype was counted ten times or more. The chain couples TRBV7-6 to TRBJ2-1; D is perhaps TRBD1 or TRBD2 (7 bases each). Trimming removed 1 base from V and 5 bases from J, with 18 bases in between. The length of the CDR3 is 17 residues. Germline values: CDR1 SGHVS, CDR2 FNYEAQ. As DNA, the CDR3 is TGTGCCAGCAGCTTAGAAAGGGGGGGACAGTACAACAATGAGCAGTTCTTC. Amino acids: CASSLERGGQYNNEQFF.

In its sample, this clonotype was seen a few times. DNA for the CDR3: TGTGCCAGCAGTCCATGGACCGGCTACGAGCAGTACTTC. It translates to CASSPWTGYEQYF. The V gene is TRBV27, the J gene TRBJ2-7; D not resolved. The CDR3 spans 13 residues. V lost 5 bases to trimming and J lost 3 bases, with 11 bases between them. CDR1 is MNHEY, CDR2 SMNVEV, per germline (reference sequence).

Many counts were recorded for this clonotype. This chain links TRBV20-1 with TRBJ2-1; 8 bases are a match to TRBD2. The CDR3 contains 14 residues. Germline-derived CDR1 and CDR2 are DFQATT and SNEGSKA (reference sequence). Trimming took 3 bases from V and 8 from J; bases not matched to a gene: 9. The CDR3 nucleotides read TGCAGTGCTAGCCTCAGCGGGAGTCGGCATGAGCAGTTCTTC. Its translation: CSASLSGSRHEQFF.

In nucleotides, the CDR3 is TGTGCCAGCAGTTGGACAGCCTTTTCCTACAATGAGCAGTTCTTC. It is translated as CASSWTAFSYNEQFF. The chain uses TRBV28 and TRBJ2-1; tentative D call: TRBD1 (6 bases). V shed 4 bases and J shed 1 base, with 11 bases lying between them. Per germline, CDR1 MDHEN and CDR2 SYDVKM. The CDR3 length is 15 residues.